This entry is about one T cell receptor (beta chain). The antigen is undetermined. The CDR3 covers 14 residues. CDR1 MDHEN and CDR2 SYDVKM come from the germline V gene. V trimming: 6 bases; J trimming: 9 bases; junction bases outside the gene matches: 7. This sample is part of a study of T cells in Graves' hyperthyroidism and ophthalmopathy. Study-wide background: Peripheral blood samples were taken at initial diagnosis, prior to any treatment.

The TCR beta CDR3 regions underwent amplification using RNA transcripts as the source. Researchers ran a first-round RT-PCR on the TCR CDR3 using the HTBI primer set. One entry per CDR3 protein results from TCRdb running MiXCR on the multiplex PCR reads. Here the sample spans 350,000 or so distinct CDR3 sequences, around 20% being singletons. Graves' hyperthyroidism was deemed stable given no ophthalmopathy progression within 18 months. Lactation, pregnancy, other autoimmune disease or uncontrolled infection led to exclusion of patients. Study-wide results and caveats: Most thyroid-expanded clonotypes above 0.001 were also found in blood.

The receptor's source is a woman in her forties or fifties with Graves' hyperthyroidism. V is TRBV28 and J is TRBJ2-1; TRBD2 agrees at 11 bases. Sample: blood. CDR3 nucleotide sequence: TGTGCCAGCAGCCTAGCGGGGGGTAAGGGTGAGCAGTTCTTC. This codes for CASSLAGGKGEQFF. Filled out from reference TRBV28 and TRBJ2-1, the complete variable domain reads DVKVTQSSRYLVKRTGEKVFLECVQDMDHENMFWYRQDPGLGLRLIYFSYDVKMKEKGDIPEGYSVSREKKERFSLILESASTNQTSMYLCASSLAGGKGEQFFGPGTRLTVL.